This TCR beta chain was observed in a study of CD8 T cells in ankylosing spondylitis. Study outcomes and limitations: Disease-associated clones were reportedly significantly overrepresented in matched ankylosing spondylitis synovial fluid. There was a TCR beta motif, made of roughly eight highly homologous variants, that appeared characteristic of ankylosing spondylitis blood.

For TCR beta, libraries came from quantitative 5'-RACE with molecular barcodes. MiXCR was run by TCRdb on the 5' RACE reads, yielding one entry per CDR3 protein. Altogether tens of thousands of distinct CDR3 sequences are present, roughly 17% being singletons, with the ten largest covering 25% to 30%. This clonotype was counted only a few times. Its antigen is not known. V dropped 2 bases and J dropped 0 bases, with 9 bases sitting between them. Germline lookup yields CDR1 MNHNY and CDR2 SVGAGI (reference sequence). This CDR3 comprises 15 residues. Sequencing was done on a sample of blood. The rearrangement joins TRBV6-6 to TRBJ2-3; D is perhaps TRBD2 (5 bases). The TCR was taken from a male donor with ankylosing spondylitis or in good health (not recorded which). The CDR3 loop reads CASSYPRTSTDTQYF. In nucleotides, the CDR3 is TGTGCCAGCAGTTACCCTAGGACTAGCACAGATACGCAGTATTTT.